This T cell receptor beta chain was retrieved from a study of early T cells in non-severe SARS-CoV-2 infection. At the level of the study: Whole-blood bulk RNA, unsorted, was sequenced, and chains were unpaired.

V gave up 6 bases and J gave up 1 base, with 6 bases separating them. The CDR3 extends over 12 amino acids. Germline-derived CDR1 and CDR2 are WSHSY and SAAADI. The TCR library protocol attached unique molecular identifiers to the individual cDNA molecules. TCRdb redid the calling of the 5' RACE reads with MiXCR, one entry per CDR3 protein. This table has around 93,000 distinct CDR3 sequences, roughly 12% appearing once. This sequence joins TRBV10-2 and TRBJ1-1; D remains ambiguous. The source of this sequence is an adult who was a healthcare worker with PCR-confirmed SARS-CoV-2 infection or an uninfected control (not recorded which). Sequenced material: whole blood, taken at baseline. CDR3 residues: CASSKRNTEAFF. The CDR3 DNA sequence: TGCGCCAGCAGCAAGAGGAACACTGAAGCTTTCTTT.